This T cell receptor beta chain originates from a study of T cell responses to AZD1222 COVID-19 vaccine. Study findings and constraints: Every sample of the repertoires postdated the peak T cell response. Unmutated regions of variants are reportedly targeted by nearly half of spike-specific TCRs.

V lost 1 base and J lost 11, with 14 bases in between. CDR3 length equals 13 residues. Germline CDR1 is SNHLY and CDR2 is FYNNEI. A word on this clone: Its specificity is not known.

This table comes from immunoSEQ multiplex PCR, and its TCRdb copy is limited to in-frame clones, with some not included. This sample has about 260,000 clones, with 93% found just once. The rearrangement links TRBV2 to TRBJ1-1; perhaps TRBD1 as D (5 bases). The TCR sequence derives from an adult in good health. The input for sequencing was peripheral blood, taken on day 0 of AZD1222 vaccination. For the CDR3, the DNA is TGTGCCAGCAGTGAAGATCGGAGGGGCTCGGCTTTCTTT. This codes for CASSEDRRGSAFF.